Listed here are 8 T cell receptor beta chains from one sample, sequenced in a study of blood T cell repertoires in COVID-19. Some clones are missing from TCRdb's copy, which holds only in-frame ones; the method was immunoSEQ multiplex PCR. This table holds 230,000 or so clones, roughly 90% found once. Sequenced sample: peripheral blood. Receptor source: an older woman with COVID-19, enrolled during active disease.

The chain employs TRBV27 and TRBJ1-6; D possibly corresponds to TRBD1 (5 bases). From germline, CDR1 is MNHEY and CDR2 SMNVEV (reference sequence). V was pared by 4 bases and J by 5 bases, with 9 bases between. This CDR3 contains 14 residues. The CDR3 protein is CASSSAGNNSPLHF. The CDR3 bases are TGTGCCAGCAGTTCCGCAGGGAATAATTCACCCCTCCACTTT.

This chain links TRBV7-2 with TRBJ2-3, with D perhaps matching TRBD1 (6 bases). The CDR3 is 15 residues long. Germline V gene lookup returns CDR1 SGHTA and CDR2 FQGNSA. V was trimmed by 5 bases and J by 2 bases, leaving 14 bases between them. CDR3 residues: CASSLMGHFTDTQYF. The DNA for the CDR3 is TGTGCCAGCAGCCTAATGGGACACTTCACAGATACGCAGTATTTT.

The gene calls are TRBV4-3 and TRBJ1-1; 7 bases map to TRBD1. CDR3 length equals 14 residues. J lost 5 bases, V lost 0 bases, and 3 bases had no gene match. Germline V gives CDR1 LGHNA, CDR2 YSLEER. The CDR3 loop is CASSQEGGWTEAFF. For the CDR3, the DNA is TGCGCCAGCAGCCAAGAAGGGGGCTGGACTGAAGCTTTCTTT.

V and J are TRBV4-3 and TRBJ2-7; TRBD1 matches at 9 bases. The CDR3 extends over 15 amino acids. The germline CDR1 and CDR2 sequences are LGHNA and YSLEER. The J segment lost 7 bases and the V segment lost 1 base, leaving 8 bases of the junction unmatched. CDR3 DNA sequence: TGCGCCAGCAGCCAAGCGGGACAGGGAACTAGGGAGCAGTACTTC. Translated: CASSQAGQGTREQYF.

The rearrangement joins TRBV21-1 to TRBJ1-2. TRBV21-1 constitutes a pseudogene. The CDR3 has 17 amino acids. CDR3 sequence: CASSSKTEGRENYGYTF. The CDR3 DNA sequence: TGTGCCAGCAGCTCTAAGACGGAGGGGCGCGAAAACTATGGCTACACCTTC.

V is TRBV10-3 and J is TRBJ2-2; D is perhaps TRBD1 (7 bases). This CDR3 is built from 15 residues. Germline CDR1 is ENHRY and CDR2 is SYGVKD. V shed 6 bases and J shed 4 bases, with 15 bases lying between them. CDR3 nucleotides: TGTGCCATCAGCGCCGCGGGACAGTCCACCGGGGAGCTGTTTTTT. This codes for CAISAAGQSTGELFF.

J is TRBJ2-2 and V is TRBV12-5; weak D call: TRBD2 (6 bases). The CDR3 covers 18 residues. CDR1 is LGHNT, CDR2 FRNRAP, per germline. V lost 6 bases, J lost 13 bases, and 33 bases lay in between. The DNA for the CDR3 is TGTGCTAGTGGCCTCACCTTTGAGGAGGGTGGGGTTACTGTTTCGCTGTTTTTT. This gives the protein CASGLTFEEGGVTVSLFF. The full variable domain, in which reference TRBV12-5 and TRBJ2-2 provide the parts outside the CDR3, is DARVTQTPRHKVTEMGQEVTMRCQPILGHNTVFWYRQTMMQGLELLAYFRNRAPLDDSGMPKDRFSAEMPDATLATLKIQPSEPRDSAVYFCASGLTFEEGGVTVSLFFGEGSRLTVL.

This clone was recorded only once. This chain joins TRBV9 and TRBJ1-1; no reliable D call. V lost 4 bases, J lost 1 base, and 11 bases lay in between. The CDR3 loop spans 14 amino acids. Germline V gives CDR1 SGDLS, CDR2 YYNGEE. CDR3 in amino acids: CASSQLPGNTEAFF. The CDR3, as DNA: TGTGCCAGCAGCCAACTTCCAGGGAACACTGAAGCTTTCTTT. The whole variable domain, remainder taken from reference TRBV9 and TRBJ1-1, is DSGVTQTPKHLITATGQRVTLRCSPRSGDLSVYWYQQSLDQGLQFLIQYYNGEERAKGNILERFSAQQFPDLHSELNLSSLELGDSALYFCASSQLPGNTEAFFGQGTRLTVV.